Following are 17 T cell receptor beta chains from one sample sequenced in a study of CD8 T cells in Susac syndrome. cDNA came from approximately 0.5 to 1 ug RNA primed by random hexamers. TCRdb passed the immunoSEQ multiplex PCR reads through MiXCR, listing each CDR3 protein once. The profile covers roughly 120,000 distinct CDR3 sequences, with more than 85% appearing a single time and 0.093% taken by the ten largest. Sample: CD4+ T cells from PBMCs. These receptors came from a human donor with multiple sclerosis.

The CDR3 reads CSVAVFDEKLFF. In DNA form, the CDR3 reads TGCAGCGTTGCTGTCTTCGATGAAAAACTGTTTTTT. The V call is TRBV29-1, the J call TRBJ1-4, with D unresolved. This CDR3 comprises 12 residues. The V gene's germline CDR1 is SQVTM and CDR2 ANQGSEA. V gave up 4 bases and J gave up 6 bases, with 9 bases separating them.

The chain has TRBV30 and TRBJ1-5; no clear D. Germline CDR1 reads GTSNPN; CDR2 reads SVGIG (reference sequence). Trimming took 0 bases from V and 2 from J, leaving 14 bases between them. The CDR3 length is 16 residues. The DNA of the CDR3 is TGTGCCTGGAGTGTACAATCGGGCTTGGGCAATCAGCCCCAGCATTTT. It yields the protein CAWSVQSGLGNQPQHF.

J is TRBJ2-7 and V is TRBV7-9, with D perhaps TRBD1 or TRBD2 (6 bases each). Germline loops: CDR1 SEHNR, CDR2 FQNEAQ (reference sequence). The length of the CDR3 is 15 residues. V lost 5 bases, J lost 6 bases, and 20 bases lay in between. Here the CDR3 DNA reads TGTGCCAGCAGCCCACAGGGACTCTTAGGCTCCGAGCAGTACTTC. Translated, it gives CASSPQGLLGSEQYF.

The rearrangement uses TRBV3-1 and TRBJ1-6; D call uncertain. The V gene's germline CDR1 is LGHDT and CDR2 YNNKEL (reference sequence). V was trimmed by 1 base and J by 4 bases, leaving 8 bases between them. This CDR3 has 15 residues. CDR3 nucleotides: TGTGCCAGCAGCCAAGGCCCAGGTTATAATTCACCCCTCCACTTT. Its translation: CASSQGPGYNSPLHF.

The rearrangement joins TRBV7-2 to TRBJ2-1; D is ambiguous. The germline V and J ends were trimmed by 3 bases and 0 bases, with 9 bases remaining between them. The CDR3 is 15 residues long. Germline V gives CDR1 SGHTA, CDR2 FQGNSA. The CDR3 here is CASSLQDLSYNEQFF. As DNA, the CDR3 is TGTGCCAGCAGCTTGCAGGACCTCTCCTACAATGAGCAGTTCTTC.

This chain uses TRBV18 with TRBJ2-7; D call uncertain. CDR1 is KGHSH, CDR2 LQKENI, per germline. V was pared by 2 bases and J by 7 bases, with 6 bases between. CDR3 size: 11 residues. The DNA of the CDR3 is TGTGCCAGCTCACCAGCAAATGAGCAGTACTTC. Translation: CASSPANEQYF.

This clonotype has a single count. The rearrangement uses TRBV6-6 and TRBJ2-3, with 10 nucleotides matching TRBD1. Germline V gene sequence: CDR1 MNHNY, CDR2 SVGAGI (reference sequence). This CDR3 has 15 amino acids. J gave up 4 bases and V 5 bases, and 6 bases lay outside the gene matches. CDR3 nucleotides: TGTGCCAGCAGTGATCCCGGGACAGGGGCAGATACGCAGTATTTT. This gives the protein CASSDPGTGADTQYF.

This chain links TRBV5-8 with TRBJ2-3; D ambiguous. CDR1 SGHTS and CDR2 YDEGEE come from the germline V gene. The CDR3 runs to 15 residues. Trimming left V 0 bases short and J 2 bases short, with 10 bases between. The CDR3 reads CASSLGTDNTDTQYF. The CDR3 bases are TGTGCCAGCAGCTTGGGCACCGACAACACAGATACGCAGTATTTT.

In its sample, this clonotype was seen once. The gene calls are TRBV2 and TRBJ1-2; TRBD1 agrees at 9 bases. CDR3 size: 14 residues. V shed 3 bases, J shed 5 bases, and the junction held 4 bases outside the gene matches. Germline values: CDR1 SNHLY, CDR2 FYNNEI. The CDR3 is CASSEDRGSYGYTF. Here the CDR3 DNA reads TGTGCCAGCAGTGAGGACAGGGGATCTTATGGCTACACCTTC.

The chain joins TRBV18 to TRBJ2-5; D may be TRBD1 (6 bases). This CDR3 is built from 14 residues. Germline CDR1 and CDR2: KGHSH and LQKENI. The germline V and J ends were trimmed by 1 base and 2 bases, with 8 bases remaining between them. CDR3: CASSPRDTQETQYF. DNA for the CDR3: TGTGCCAGCTCACCACGGGACACACAAGAGACCCAGTACTTC.

CDR3 bases: TGTGCCAGCAGTGCACTAGCGGGGGGCAGGAATGAGCAGTTCTTC. Translating it yields CASSALAGGRNEQFF. The chain is built from TRBV27 and TRBJ2-1; 12 bases are a match to TRBD2. The germline V gene encodes CDR1 MNHEY and CDR2 SMNVEV (reference sequence). The CDR3 loop spans 15 amino acids. The V gene end was trimmed by 5 bases and the J gene end by 7 bases; junction bases not matched to a gene: 6.

CDR3 in DNA: TGTGCCAGCAGCTCAGAGCCGGACGGCCTCACCGGGGAGCTGTTTTTT. Its protein product is CASSSEPDGLTGELFF. The chain couples TRBV5-4 to TRBJ2-2; unclear D gene. CDR3 length: 16 residues. Trimming left V 3 bases short and J 4 bases short, with 16 bases between. Germline V gene data show CDR1 as SGHNT and CDR2 as YYREEE (reference sequence).

CDR3 DNA sequence: TGTGCCAGCTCAGGGGAAAACGGCTACACCTTC. Protein product: CASSGENGYTF. The gene calls are TRBV6-5 and TRBJ1-2, with a tentative D call TRBD1 (6 bases). There are 11 residues in the CDR3. V lost 8 bases and J 8 bases, leaving 12 bases between the germline ends. The germline CDR1 and CDR2 sequences are MNHEY and SVGAGI.

The chain recombines TRBV19 with TRBJ1-5, with 8 bases aligning to TRBD1. V was clipped by 4 bases and J by 5 bases; unmatched bases: 1. Germline-derived CDR1 and CDR2 are LNHDA and SQIVND (reference sequence). This CDR3 is built from 13 residues. The CDR3 is CASSTTGDQPQHF. CDR3 sequence (DNA): TGTGCCAGTAGTACGACAGGGGATCAGCCCCAGCATTTT.

The V gene is TRBV29-1, the J gene TRBJ1-1, with TRBD1 matching 8 bases. This CDR3 comprises 14 residues. CDR1 and CDR2 from the germline V gene are SQVTM and ANQGSEA. The trim removed 0 bases at V and 6 bases at J, leaving 6 bases unmatched. CDR3 loop: CSVEDRDRGSEAFF. DNA for the CDR3: TGCAGCGTTGAAGATCGAGACAGGGGCTCTGAAGCTTTCTTT.

This chain connects TRBV25-1 to TRBJ1-1; D unclear. The CDR3 covers 13 residues. V was shortened by 3 bases and J by 5 bases, with 10 bases between the two germline ends. Germline V CDR1 and CDR2: MGHDK, SYGVNS. This chain's CDR3 is CASSEIEGTEAFF. DNA of the CDR3: TGTGCCAGCAGTGAGATAGAGGGAACTGAAGCTTTCTTT.

The chain couples TRBV5-1 to TRBJ2-7, with D tentatively TRBD2 (6 bases). The CDR3 spans 16 residues. Trimming took 4 bases from V and 3 from J, leaving 20 bases between them. The germline V gene encodes CDR1 SGHRS and CDR2 YFSETQ. The CDR3: CASSPEGWATGYEQYF. The CDR3 DNA is TGCGCCAGCAGCCCGGAGGGGTGGGCCACCGGCTACGAGCAGTACTTC.